This TCR beta chain was sequenced during a study of blood T cell repertoires in COVID-19. Study background: The United States, Italy and Spain provided the acute and convalescent COVID-19 samples.

The CDR3 is 13 amino acids. V was pared by 0 bases and J by 8 bases, with 10 bases between. Germline V lookup: CDR1 SGHDN, CDR2 FVKESK. Sequencing used immunoSEQ multiplex PCR; TCRdb keeps in-frame clones, though not all of them. Counted here are over 85,000 clones, 84% occurring once; the ten biggest clones make up about 9.9%. The source of this sequence is a man aged 40-55 years with active or convalescent COVID-19. The sequencing input was peripheral blood. The V and J genes are TRBV14 and TRBJ1-2; the D is unclear. CDR3 sequence (DNA): TGTGCCAGCAGCCAAGAAATACGGGAGGGCTACACCTTC. Amino acid sequence: CASSQEIREGYTF.